This T cell receptor (beta chain) was identified in a study of blood T cell repertoires in COVID-19. The protocol was immunoSEQ multiplex PCR, while the TCRdb copy is restricted to in-frame clones and leaves out a portion. Counted here are about 300,000 clones, over 75% occurring once; the ten biggest clones make up roughly 4%. Germline CDR1 and CDR2: MNHEY and SVGAGI. V was pared by 5 bases and J by 0 bases, with 4 bases of the junction left unmatched. The CDR3 has 15 amino acids. The sequencing sample was made of PBMCs or T cells enriched from blood (not recorded which). This TCR was recovered from a man under 40 who had recovered from COVID-19. The rearrangement joins TRBV6-5 to TRBJ1-3, with 7 nucleotides matching TRBD1. CDR3 in DNA: TGTGCCAGCAGTACCCGGACAGGCTCTGGAAACACCATATATTTT. It encodes CASSTRTGSGNTIYF.